The next 32 T cell receptor beta chains were all read from a single sample in a study of blood T cell repertoires in COVID-19. Assay used: immunoSEQ multiplex PCR; TCRdb lists only in-frame clones, some missing. Counted here are approximately 150,000 clones, roughly three quarters occurring once; the ten biggest clones make up over 7%. What was sequenced was peripheral blood. These receptors all stem from a man aged 45 to 65 with active or convalescent COVID-19.

V is TRBV3-1 (or the pseudogene TRBV3-2) and J is TRBJ2-5; unclear D gene. This CDR3 comprises 14 residues. In germline, CDR1 is LGHDT, CDR2 YNNKEL (reference sequence). Deletions cut 4 bases from V and 1 base from J, with 10 bases between. The chain's CDR3 is CASSPSRVQETQYF. The CDR3, as DNA: TGTGCCAGCAGCCCCTCCCGGGTCCAAGAGACCCAGTACTTC.

This clone was picked up a small number of times. The CDR3 loop is CASKKTGFGNTIYF. DNA of the CDR3: TGTGCCAGCAAAAAAACAGGGTTTGGAAACACCATATATTTT. This chain joins TRBV19 and TRBJ1-3; a weak D match, TRBD1 (6 bases). In germline, CDR1 is LNHDA, CDR2 SQIVND (reference sequence). The CDR3 is 14 amino acids. V was pared by 9 bases and J by 3 bases, with 15 bases between.

This clone was observed once. J is TRBJ2-1 and V is TRBV19; TRBD1 matches 12 bases. Germline V gives CDR1 LNHDA, CDR2 SQIVND (reference sequence). The V gene end was trimmed by 4 bases and the J gene end by 6 bases; junction bases not matched to a gene: 1. The CDR3 extends over 14 amino acids. CDR3 DNA: TGTGCCAGTAGTAGGGACAGGGGGCTCAATGAGCAGTTCTTC. This sequence encodes CASSRDRGLNEQFF.

J is TRBJ1-2 and V is TRBV9; TRBD1 matches 9 bases. V gave up 4 bases and J gave up 4 bases; unmatched junction bases: 8. CDR1 and CDR2 from the germline V gene are SGDLS and YYNGEE. This CDR3 comprises 15 residues. As DNA, the CDR3 is TGTGCCAGCAGCCCCGGACTGACAGGGGGCTATGGCTACACCTTC. Translation: CASSPGLTGGYGYTF.

This chain connects TRBV15 to TRBJ2-7, with 8 nucleotides matching TRBD1. After removal of 0 bases from V and 3 bases from J, the junction contained 4 bases not matched to a gene. The CDR3 is 15 residues long. Germline CDR1 reads LNHNV; CDR2 reads YYDKDF (reference sequence). The CDR3 sequence is CATSRDMDRDYEQYF. The CDR3, as DNA: TGTGCCACCAGCAGAGATATGGACAGGGACTACGAGCAGTACTTC.

The rearrangement joins TRBV7-6 to TRBJ1-3, with TRBD1 matching 10 bases. This CDR3 is 14 amino acids long. The germline CDR1 and CDR2 sequences are SGHVS and FNYEAQ. V dropped 5 bases and J dropped 7; count of bases not matched to a gene: 5. The CDR3 spells CASSRDRGGNTIYF. The CDR3 nucleotides are TGTGCCAGCAGCCGGGACAGGGGTGGTAACACCATATATTTT.

The chain has TRBV28 and TRBJ2-7; unclear D gene. The V gene lost 5 bases and the J gene lost 5 bases, with 7 bases spanning the gap. This CDR3 spans 11 amino acids. Germline lookup yields CDR1 MDHEN and CDR2 SYDVKM. The CDR3 loop reads CASSGGHEQYF. CDR3 in DNA: TGTGCCAGCAGTGGTGGCCACGAGCAGTACTTC.

The chain carries TRBV18 and TRBJ2-7; D unresolved. The CDR3 is 13 amino acids. Germline loops: CDR1 KGHSH, CDR2 LQKENI. V gave up 5 bases and J gave up 6 bases, with 14 bases separating them. CDR3 sequence (DNA): TGTGCCAGCTCATCAAACCCTAGTTCCGAGCAGTACTTC. Translation gives CASSSNPSSEQYF.

The J gene is TRBJ2-2, the V gene TRBV28, with 12 nucleotides matching TRBD2. The germline gives CDR1 MDHEN, CDR2 SYDVKM. The CDR3 sequence is 14 residues long. V shed 9 bases, J shed 5 bases, and the junction held 4 bases outside the gene matches. CDR3 nucleotide sequence: TGTGCCAGTGGACTAGCGGGACTTACCGGGGAGCTGTTTTTT. Its protein product is CASGLAGLTGELFF.

The chain links TRBV28 to TRBJ2-5; possibly TRBD2 for D (7 bases). The CDR3 has 14 residues. CDR1 MDHEN and CDR2 SYDVKM come from the germline V gene. The ends were cut back, 6 bases at V and 2 bases at J, with 13 bases in the middle. CDR3: CASSPGGSQETQYF. DNA of the CDR3: TGTGCCAGCAGCCCGGGGGGCTCACAAGAGACCCAGTACTTC.

This rearrangement joins TRBV27 to TRBJ2-3; D might be TRBD1 (6 bases). Between the trimmed V and J ends, which lost 2 bases and 5 bases, there was a span of 17 bases. The V gene's germline CDR1 is MNHEY and CDR2 SMNVEV (reference sequence). The CDR3 sequence is 16 residues long. The CDR3 DNA sequence: TGTGCCAGCAGTTTAATCAGGGGCCTTAAAGTAGATACGCAGTATTTT. Its translation: CASSLIRGLKVDTQYF.

The chain combines TRBV29-1 with TRBJ1-1; no reliable D call. The CDR3 is 14 residues long. Trimming left V 2 bases short and J 5 bases short, with 15 bases between. Germline-derived CDR1 and CDR2 are SQVTM and ANQGSEA. The CDR3 loop is CSVESGVRRTEAFF. The CDR3 coding sequence is TGCAGCGTTGAATCGGGTGTAAGACGGACTGAAGCTTTCTTT. The full variable domain, its missing parts supplied by reference TRBV29-1 and TRBJ1-1, is SAVISQKPSRDICQRGTSLTIQCQVDSQVTMMFWYRQQPGQSLTLIATANQGSEATYESGFVIDKFPISRPNLTFSTLTVSNMSPEDSSIYLCSVESGVRRTEAFFGQGTRLTVV.

The rearrangement uses TRBV28 and TRBJ1-1; TRBD1 matches at 9 bases. Per germline, CDR1 MDHEN and CDR2 SYDVKM. The CDR3 contains 16 residues. V gave up 6 bases and J gave up 7 bases; unmatched junction bases: 15. CDR3 nucleotide sequence: TGTGCCAGCAGACTTTTTTTAGGACAGGGGCGAAATGAAGCTTTCTTT. Translation: CASRLFLGQGRNEAFF.

The rearrangement joins TRBV11-3 to TRBJ2-1, with D perhaps matching TRBD2 (6 bases). Trimming cost V 4 bases and J 5 bases, with 15 bases left between them. The CDR3 is 15 amino acids. Per the germline V gene, CDR1 is SGHNT and CDR2 is YENEEA. The CDR3 sequence is CASSSRGIPNNEQFF. CDR3 bases: TGTGCCAGCAGCTCCCGCGGGATACCCAACAATGAGCAGTTCTTC. The whole variable domain, filled in from reference TRBV11-3 and TRBJ2-1, reads EAGVVQSPRYKIIEKKQPVAFWCNPISGHNTLYWYLQNLGQGPELLIRYENEEAVDDSQLPKDRFSAERLKGVDSTLKIQPAELGDSAVYLCASSSRGIPNNEQFFGPGTRLTVL.

V usage is TRBV15 and J usage is TRBJ1-2; TRBD1 matches 9 bases. The CDR3 is 15 residues long. Germline V gene sequence: CDR1 LNHNV, CDR2 YYDKDF (reference sequence). The junction had 10 bases not matched to a gene; V was cut back by 5 bases and J by 6 bases. DNA of the CDR3: TGTGCCACCAGCTTCTACGGGACAGGGCAGGATGGCTACACCTTC. Amino acids: CATSFYGTGQDGYTF.

DNA of the CDR3: TGTGCCAGCAGCGACTACCGCACAGATACGCAGTATTTT. As protein: CASSDYRTDTQYF. The chain joins TRBV7-3 to TRBJ2-3; tentative D call: TRBD2 (5 bases). V was pared by 5 bases and J by 1 base, with 7 bases between. Germline V gene lookup returns CDR1 SGHTA and CDR2 FQGTGA. The CDR3 runs 13 residues.

This clone appeared a single time. V and J are TRBV28 and TRBJ1-5, with 9 positions matching TRBD1. The CDR3 consists of 13 residues. CDR1 and CDR2 (germline): MDHEN, SYDVKM. With V trimmed by 4 bases and J by 9 bases, 4 bases remained unmatched. This chain's CDR3 is CASSWDRALPQHF. The CDR3 DNA sequence: TGTGCCAGCAGTTGGGACAGGGCTCTGCCCCAGCATTTT.

The chain has TRBV28 and TRBJ1-5; the D gene is possibly TRBD1 (5 bases). The germline V gene encodes CDR1 MDHEN and CDR2 SYDVKM. The CDR3 contains 14 residues. The V gene lost 6 bases and the J gene lost 4 bases, with 13 bases spanning the gap. The CDR3 reads CASSGGARNQPQHF. The CDR3, as DNA: TGTGCCAGCAGCGGTGGGGCGAGGAATCAGCCCCAGCATTTT.

The chain carries TRBV29-1 and TRBJ1-2; weak D call: TRBD1 (6 bases). The germline V and J ends were trimmed by 8 bases and 2 bases, with 21 bases remaining between them. CDR3 size: 15 residues. Germline V CDR1 and CDR2: SQVTM, ANQGSEA. CDR3 region: CSPLLRTAINYGYTF. The CDR3 DNA sequence: TGCAGCCCCCTCCTAAGGACAGCGATAAACTATGGCTACACCTTC.

This clone is a singleton in its sample. This rearrangement joins TRBV11-2 to TRBJ1-2; D is uncertain. In germline, CDR1 is SGHAT, CDR2 FQNNGV. The CDR3 spans 14 residues. V dropped 0 bases and J dropped 0 bases, with 5 bases sitting between them. CDR3 sequence (DNA): TGTGCCAGCAGCTTAGACATTTCTAACTATGGCTACACCTTC. This gives the protein CASSLDISNYGYTF. Full variable domain (remainder filled in from reference TRBV11-2 and TRBJ1-2): EAGVAQSPRYKIIEKRQSVAFWCNPISGHATLYWYQQILGQGPKLLIQFQNNGVVDDSQLPKDRFSAERLKGVDSTLKIQPAKLEDSAVYLCASSLDISNYGYTFGSGTRLTVV.

V usage is TRBV24-1 and J usage is TRBJ1-5; maybe TRBD1 (6 bases). The CDR3 length is 15 residues. Germline values: CDR1 KGHDR, CDR2 SFDVKD. Trimming took 4 bases from V and 3 from J, leaving 12 bases between them. The CDR3 DNA sequence: TGTGCCACCAGTGACAACAGGGAGTCCAATCAGCCCCAGCATTTT. Translated: CATSDNRESNQPQHF.

The V call is TRBV5-1, the J call TRBJ2-2; a possible D gene is TRBD1 (6 bases). The V gene lost 0 bases and the J gene lost 1 base, with 13 bases spanning the gap. CDR3 length: 17 amino acids. Germline assignment: CDR1 SGHRS and CDR2 YFSETQ. Here the CDR3 reads CASSLELQGLNTGELFF. CDR3 in DNA: TGCGCCAGCAGCTTGGAGCTACAGGGATTGAACACCGGGGAGCTGTTTTTT. Full variable domain (missing parts from reference TRBV5-1 and TRBJ2-2): KAGVTQTPRYLIKTRGQQVTLSCSPISGHRSVSWYQQTPGQGLQFLFEYFSETQRNKGNFPGRFSGRQFSNSRSEMNVSTLELGDSALYLCASSLELQGLNTGELFFGEGSRLTVL.

This sequence joins TRBV24-1 and TRBJ1-2; 8 positions match TRBD1. This CDR3 is 20 amino acids long. Germline V gene lookup returns CDR1 KGHDR and CDR2 SFDVKD. The junction had 25 bases not matched to a gene; V was cut back by 3 bases and J by 8 bases. CDR3 loop: CATSDPFGGLETGVERGYTF. The CDR3 bases are TGTGCCACCAGTGATCCTTTTGGGGGGTTAGAGACAGGGGTTGAAAGGGGCTACACCTTC.

The CDR3, as DNA: TGTGCCAGCAGCGCGACAGGGGTCTCCTACGAGCAGTACTTC. This codes for CASSATGVSYEQYF. The chain links TRBV7-2 to TRBJ2-7, with 8 bases that match TRBD1. CDR1 and CDR2 (germline): SGHTA, FQGNSA. The CDR3 consists of 14 residues. Trimming cost V 5 bases and J 0 bases; bases outside gene matches: 3.

The V gene is TRBV18, the J gene TRBJ1-4, with 12 bases matching TRBD1. Trimming removed 3 bases from V and 8 bases from J; junction bases left unmatched: 13. The CDR3 runs to 18 residues. Germline CDR1 reads KGHSH; CDR2 reads LQKENI. CDR3 nucleotide sequence: TGTGCCAGCTCACCTCCGGGACAGGGGGCGCGTGCCGGCGAAAAACTGTTTTTT. It specifies CASSPPGQGARAGEKLFF.

V usage is TRBV6-1 and J usage is TRBJ2-7, with D unclear. Germline CDR1 reads MNHNS; CDR2 reads SASEGT. V lost 2 bases and J lost 7, with 9 bases in between. This CDR3 spans 12 amino acids. The DNA for the CDR3 is TGTGCCAGCAGTGAATTGGGCAGGGAGCAGTACTTC. It encodes CASSELGREQYF.

This clone was detected once. This rearrangement joins TRBV9 to TRBJ2-5; 9 bases are shared with TRBD2. This CDR3 has 15 amino acids. Germline CDR1 is SGDLS and CDR2 is YYNGEE. V shed 2 bases, J shed 5 bases, and the junction held 7 bases outside the gene matches. The CDR3: CASSVNSGSGETQYF. DNA for the CDR3: TGTGCCAGCAGCGTTAATAGCGGGAGCGGCGAGACCCAGTACTTC.

The chain couples TRBV7-9 to TRBJ2-3, with D possibly matching TRBD2 (5 bases). The CDR3 runs to 15 residues. Trimming cost V 1 base and J 1 base, with 9 bases left between them. The germline CDR1 and CDR2 sequences are SEHNR and FQNEAQ (reference sequence). CDR3 loop: CASSLVEGRTDTQYF. The CDR3 DNA reads as TGTGCCAGCAGCTTAGTTGAGGGTCGCACAGATACGCAGTATTTT.

The chain combines TRBV7-2 with TRBJ2-7; D is perhaps TRBD2 (6 bases). The length of the CDR3 is 12 residues. V was cut by 3 bases and J by 6 bases, with 9 bases left in between. From germline, CDR1 is SGHTA and CDR2 FQGNSA. CDR3 DNA sequence: TGTGCCAGCAGCTTTATGGGGGGCGAGCAGTACTTC. Its translation: CASSFMGGEQYF.

CDR3: CASSGEGYTF. The CDR3 DNA sequence: TGTGCCAGCTCAGGGGAGGGCTACACCTTC. This chain links TRBV2 with TRBJ1-2; weak D call: TRBD1 (6 bases). Trimming stripped 8 bases from V and 8 bases from J, with 9 bases between. The CDR3 has 10 amino acids. Per the germline V gene, CDR1 is SNHLY and CDR2 is FYNNEI.

This clone came up once. The chain uses TRBV9 and TRBJ1-2; the D gene is possibly TRBD1 (6 bases). The V end lost 3 bases, the J end lost 4 bases, and 22 bases lay between the germline ends. This CDR3 contains 17 residues. The V gene's germline CDR1 is SGDLS and CDR2 YYNGEE. The CDR3 nucleotides are TGTGCCAGCAGCGCCCGGGACACCGATCTCGTTGGCTATGGCTACACCTTC. Its protein product is CASSARDTDLVGYGYTF.

The CDR3 is CASGTRATNEKLFF. The CDR3 DNA follows: TGCGCCAGCGGGACTCGCGCAACTAATGAAAAACTGTTTTTT. The V call is TRBV4-1, the J call TRBJ1-4; possible D gene TRBD1, 5 bases. The CDR3 consists of 14 residues. CDR1 and CDR2 from the germline V gene are MGHRA and YSYEKL. Between the trimmed V and J ends, which lost 8 bases and 0 bases, there was a span of 10 bases.